This T cell receptor beta chain was identified during a study of Graves' ophthalmopathy and Graves' hyperthyroidism. Study as a whole: Blood was drawn at initial diagnosis, before any treatment. Study outcomes and limitations: In blood appeared most of the expanded thyroid clonotypes whose frequency exceeded 0.001. Sensitivity reached approximately 71% and specificity under 85% when the model predicted ophthalmopathy progression.

The CDR3 is made up of 10 amino acids. Trimming left V 4 bases short and J 2 bases short, with 2 bases between. Germline assignment: CDR1 GTSNPN and CDR2 SVGIG (reference sequence). Orbital computed tomography, thyroid ultrasound, TRAb, serum thyroxine and clinical symptoms formed the basis of diagnosis. There are many counts of this clonotype. Its antigen is currently unknown. RNA served as the template for amplifying TCR beta CDR3 regions. Second-round multiplex PCR came after first-round RT-PCR with HTBI primers. TCRdb itself ran the multiplex PCR reads through MiXCR, one entry per CDR3 protein. The data contain approximately 330,000 distinct CDR3 sequences, roughly a sixth of them singletons.

The chain uses TRBV30 and TRBJ1-2; D not resolved. The sequence came from an adult man with Graves' ophthalmopathy. Specimen: peripheral blood. The CDR3 nucleotides read TGTGCCTGGATGAACTATGGCTACACCTTC. Amino acid sequence: CAWMNYGYTF.